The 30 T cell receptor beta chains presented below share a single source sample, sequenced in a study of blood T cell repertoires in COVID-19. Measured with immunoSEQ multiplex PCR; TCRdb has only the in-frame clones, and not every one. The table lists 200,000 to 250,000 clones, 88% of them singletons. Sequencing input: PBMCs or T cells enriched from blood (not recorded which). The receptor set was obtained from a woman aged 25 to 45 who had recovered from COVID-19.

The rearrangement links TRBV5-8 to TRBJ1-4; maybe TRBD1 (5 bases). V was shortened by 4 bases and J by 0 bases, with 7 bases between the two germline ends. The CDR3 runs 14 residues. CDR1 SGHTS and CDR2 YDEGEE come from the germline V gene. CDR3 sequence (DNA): TGTGCCAGCAGCACGGACACAACTAATGAAAAACTGTTTTTT. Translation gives CASSTDTTNEKLFF.

The CDR3 DNA is TGTGCCAGTAGGGGGACAGATAATTCACCCCTCCACTTT. This sequence encodes CASRGTDNSPLHF. The rearrangement joins TRBV19 to TRBJ1-6; 7 bases map to TRBD1. There are 13 residues in the CDR3. Per the germline V gene, CDR1 is LNHDA and CDR2 is SQIVND (reference sequence). Germline trimming cut 6 bases from V and 5 bases from J; bases unmatched to any gene: 1.

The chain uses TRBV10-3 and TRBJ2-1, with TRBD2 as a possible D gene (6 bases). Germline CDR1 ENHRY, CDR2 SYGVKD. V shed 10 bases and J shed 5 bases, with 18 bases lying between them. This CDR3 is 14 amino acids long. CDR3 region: CATRDSRSDNEQFF. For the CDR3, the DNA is TGTGCCACCCGGGACTCACGGTCGGACAATGAGCAGTTCTTC.

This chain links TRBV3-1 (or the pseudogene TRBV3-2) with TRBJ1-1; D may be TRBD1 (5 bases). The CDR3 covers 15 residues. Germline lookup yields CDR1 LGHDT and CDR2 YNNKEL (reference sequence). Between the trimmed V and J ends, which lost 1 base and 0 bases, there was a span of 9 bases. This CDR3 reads CASSQGGLMNTEAFF. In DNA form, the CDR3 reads TGTGCCAGCAGCCAAGGGGGACTTATGAACACTGAAGCTTTCTTT.

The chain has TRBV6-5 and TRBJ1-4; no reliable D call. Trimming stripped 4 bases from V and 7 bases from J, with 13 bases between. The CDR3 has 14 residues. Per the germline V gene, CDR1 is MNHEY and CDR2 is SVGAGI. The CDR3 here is CASSWAAEGEKLFF. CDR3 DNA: TGTGCCAGCAGTTGGGCGGCGGAGGGTGAAAAACTGTTTTTT.

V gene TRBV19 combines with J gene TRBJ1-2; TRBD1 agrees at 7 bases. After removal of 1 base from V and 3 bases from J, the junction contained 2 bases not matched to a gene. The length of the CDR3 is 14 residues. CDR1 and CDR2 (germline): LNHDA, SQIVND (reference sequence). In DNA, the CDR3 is TGTGCCAGTAGTATAGTAGGGACAGACTATGGCTACACCTTC. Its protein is CASSIVGTDYGYTF.

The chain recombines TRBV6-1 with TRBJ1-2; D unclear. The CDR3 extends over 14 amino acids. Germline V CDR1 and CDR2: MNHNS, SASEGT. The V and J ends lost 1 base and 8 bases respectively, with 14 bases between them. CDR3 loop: CASSEGPGGWGYTF. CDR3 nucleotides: TGTGCCAGCAGTGAAGGCCCGGGAGGTTGGGGCTACACCTTC.

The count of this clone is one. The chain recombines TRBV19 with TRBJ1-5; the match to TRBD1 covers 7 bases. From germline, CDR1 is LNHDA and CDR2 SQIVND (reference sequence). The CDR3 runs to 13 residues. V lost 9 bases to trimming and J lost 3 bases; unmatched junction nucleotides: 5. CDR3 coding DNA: TGTGCCAGCGGGACAGTCTTCAATCAGCCCCAGCATTTT. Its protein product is CASGTVFNQPQHF.

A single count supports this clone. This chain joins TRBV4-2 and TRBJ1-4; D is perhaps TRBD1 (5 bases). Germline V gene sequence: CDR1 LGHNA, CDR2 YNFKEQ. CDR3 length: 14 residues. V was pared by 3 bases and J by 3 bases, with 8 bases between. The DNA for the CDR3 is TGTGCCAGCAGCCAGGGAGGGGCTAATGAAAAACTGTTTTTT. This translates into CASSQGGANEKLFF.

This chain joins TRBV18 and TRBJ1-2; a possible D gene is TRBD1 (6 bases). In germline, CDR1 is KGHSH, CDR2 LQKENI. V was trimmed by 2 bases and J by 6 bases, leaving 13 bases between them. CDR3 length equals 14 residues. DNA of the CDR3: TGTGCCAGCTCACCAGGTACCACAGGGAATGGCTACACCTTC. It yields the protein CASSPGTTGNGYTF.

The CDR3 loop reads CATSDPKPGGADTGELFF. The CDR3 nucleotides are TGTGCCACCAGTGACCCAAAGCCAGGGGGCGCGGACACCGGGGAGCTGTTTTTT. V gene TRBV24-1 combines with J gene TRBJ2-2; the match to TRBD1 covers 8 bases. Unmatched junction bases numbered 12, after V lost 4 bases and J lost 3 bases. The germline gives CDR1 KGHDR, CDR2 SFDVKD. The CDR3 contains 18 residues.

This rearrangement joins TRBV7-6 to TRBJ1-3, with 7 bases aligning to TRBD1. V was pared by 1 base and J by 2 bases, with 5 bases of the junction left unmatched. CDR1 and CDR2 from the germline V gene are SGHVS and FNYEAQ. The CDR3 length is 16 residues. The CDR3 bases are TGTGCCAGCAGCTTAGGGTACAGGGGAACTGGAAACACCATATATTTT. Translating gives CASSLGYRGTGNTIYF.

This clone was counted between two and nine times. CDR3 sequence reads: CASTESPPVNTEAFF. CDR3 coding DNA: TGTGCCAGCACTGAATCACCACCAGTGAACACTGAAGCTTTCTTT. This sequence joins TRBV28 and TRBJ1-1, with D unclear. Germline-derived CDR1 and CDR2 are MDHEN and SYDVKM. Between the trimmed V and J ends, which lost 7 bases and 0 bases, there was a span of 15 bases. The CDR3 totals 15 residues.

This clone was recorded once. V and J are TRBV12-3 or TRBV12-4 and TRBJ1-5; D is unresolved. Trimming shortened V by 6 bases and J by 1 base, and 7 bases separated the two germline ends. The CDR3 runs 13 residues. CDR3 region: CASSPVSNQPQHF. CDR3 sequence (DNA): TGTGCCAGCAGCCCCGTGAGCAATCAGCCCCAGCATTTT.

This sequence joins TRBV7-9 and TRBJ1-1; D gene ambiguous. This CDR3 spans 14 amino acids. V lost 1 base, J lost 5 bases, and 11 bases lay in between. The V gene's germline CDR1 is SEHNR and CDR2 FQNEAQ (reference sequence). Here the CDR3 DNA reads TGTGCCAGCAGCTTAGGTGGCAGCGAAACTGAAGCTTTCTTT. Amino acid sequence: CASSLGGSETEAFF.

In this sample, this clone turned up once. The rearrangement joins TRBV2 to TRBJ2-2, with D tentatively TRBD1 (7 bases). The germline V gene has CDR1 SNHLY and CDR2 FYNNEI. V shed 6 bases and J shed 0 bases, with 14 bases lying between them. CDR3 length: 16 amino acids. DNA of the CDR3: TGTGCCAGCAGGGAGGGGGCAGCCTCGAACACCGGGGAGCTGTTTTTT. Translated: CASREGAASNTGELFF. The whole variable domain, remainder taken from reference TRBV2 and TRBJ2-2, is EPEVTQTPSHQVTQMGQEVILRCVPISNHLYFYWYRQILGQKVEFLVSFYNNEISEKSEIFDDQFSVERPDGSNFTLKIRSTKLEDSAMYFCASREGAASNTGELFFGEGSRLTVL.

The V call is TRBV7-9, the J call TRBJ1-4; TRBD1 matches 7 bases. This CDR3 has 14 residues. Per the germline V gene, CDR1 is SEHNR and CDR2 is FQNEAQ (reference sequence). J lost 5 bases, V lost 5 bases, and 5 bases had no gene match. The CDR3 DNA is TGTGCCAGCAGCGAGGGGGCAAGAAATGAAAAACTGTTTTTT. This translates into CASSEGARNEKLFF.

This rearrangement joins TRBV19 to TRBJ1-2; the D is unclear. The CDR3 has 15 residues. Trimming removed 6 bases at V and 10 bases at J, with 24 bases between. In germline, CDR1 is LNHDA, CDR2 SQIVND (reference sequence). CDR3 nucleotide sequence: TGTGCCAGTAGCAACCCTCGGGTACCGCTAACGCCCTACACCTTC. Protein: CASSNPRVPLTPYTF.

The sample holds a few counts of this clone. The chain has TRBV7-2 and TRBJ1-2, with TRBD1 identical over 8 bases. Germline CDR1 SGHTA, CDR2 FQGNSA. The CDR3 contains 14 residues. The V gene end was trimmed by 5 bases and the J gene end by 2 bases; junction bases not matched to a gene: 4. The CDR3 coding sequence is TGTGCCAGCAGCCCAGGGGGCGGGAACTATGGCTACACCTTC. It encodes CASSPGGGNYGYTF.

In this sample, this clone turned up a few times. The CDR3 is CASSQAYRLNYGYTF. The CDR3 region has the DNA TGTGCCAGCAGCCAAGCCTACCGCCTGAACTATGGCTACACCTTC. The V gene is TRBV14, the J gene TRBJ1-2; the D is unclear. Per germline, CDR1 SGHDN and CDR2 FVKESK. Trimming took off 1 base at V and 2 bases at J, with 11 bases between the two ends. The CDR3 runs 15 residues.

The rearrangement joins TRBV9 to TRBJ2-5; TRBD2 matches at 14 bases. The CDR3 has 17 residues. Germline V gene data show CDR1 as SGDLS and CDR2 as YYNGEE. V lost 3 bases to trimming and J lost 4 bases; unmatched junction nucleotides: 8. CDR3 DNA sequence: TGTGCCAGCAGCGATGGACGGGGACTAGCGGGGGTAGAGACCCAGTACTTC. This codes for CASSDGRGLAGVETQYF. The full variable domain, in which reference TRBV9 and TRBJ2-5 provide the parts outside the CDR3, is DSGVTQTPKHLITATGQRVTLRCSPRSGDLSVYWYQQSLDQGLQFLIQYYNGEERAKGNILERFSAQQFPDLHSELNLSSLELGDSALYFCASSDGRGLAGVETQYFGPGTRLLVL.

The CDR3, as DNA: TGTGCCAGCTCACCAGGGGCCCAACTTCAAGAGACCCAGTACTTC. Amino acids: CASSPGAQLQETQYF. V usage is TRBV18 and J usage is TRBJ2-5; D might be TRBD1 (5 bases). V lost 2 bases and J 2 bases, leaving 12 bases between the germline ends. This CDR3 comprises 15 residues. The germline CDR1 and CDR2 sequences are KGHSH and LQKENI.

CDR3 residues: CASRWTGRCHQPQHF. The DNA of the CDR3 is TGCGCCAGCAGGTGGACAGGGAGGTGTCATCAGCCCCAGCATTTT. The chain couples TRBV10-1 to TRBJ1-5, with TRBD1 matching over 8 bases. The CDR3 length is 15 residues. The V gene end was trimmed by 6 bases and the J gene end by 5 bases; junction bases not matched to a gene: 9. Germline V gene sequence: CDR1 WNHNN, CDR2 SYGVQD (reference sequence).

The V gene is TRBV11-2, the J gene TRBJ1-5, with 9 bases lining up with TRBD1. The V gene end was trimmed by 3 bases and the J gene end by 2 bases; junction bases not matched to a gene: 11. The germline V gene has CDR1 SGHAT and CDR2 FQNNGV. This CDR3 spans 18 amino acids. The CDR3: CASSLGYRGRGGNQPQHF. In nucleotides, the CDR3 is TGTGCCAGCAGCTTGGGATACAGGGGGCGCGGGGGCAATCAGCCCCAGCATTTT.

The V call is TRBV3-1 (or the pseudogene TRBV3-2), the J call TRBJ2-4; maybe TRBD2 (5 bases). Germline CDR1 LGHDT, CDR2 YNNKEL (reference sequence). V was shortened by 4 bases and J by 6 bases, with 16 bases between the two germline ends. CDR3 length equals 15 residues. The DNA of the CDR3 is TGTGCCAGCAGCCCGAGCCACTCTGGAGGAAACATTCAGTACTTC. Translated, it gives CASSPSHSGGNIQYF.

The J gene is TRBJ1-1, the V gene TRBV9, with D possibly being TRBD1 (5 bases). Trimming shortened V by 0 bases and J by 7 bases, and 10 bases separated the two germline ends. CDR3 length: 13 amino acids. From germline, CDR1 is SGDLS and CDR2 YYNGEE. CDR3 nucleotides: TGTGCCAGCAGCGTAGTCCAGGGCGGTGAAGCTTTCTTT. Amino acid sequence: CASSVVQGGEAFF.

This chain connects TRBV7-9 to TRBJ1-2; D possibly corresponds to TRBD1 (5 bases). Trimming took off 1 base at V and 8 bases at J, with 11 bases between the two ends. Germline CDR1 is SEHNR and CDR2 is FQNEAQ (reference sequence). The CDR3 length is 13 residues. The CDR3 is CASSLEGPIGYTF. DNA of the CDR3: TGTGCCAGCAGCTTAGAGGGGCCGATCGGCTACACCTTC.

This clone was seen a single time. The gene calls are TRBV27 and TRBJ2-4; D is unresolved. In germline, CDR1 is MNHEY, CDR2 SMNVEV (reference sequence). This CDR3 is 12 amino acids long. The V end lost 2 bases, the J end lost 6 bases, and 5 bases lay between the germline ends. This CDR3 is CASSLPGNIQYF. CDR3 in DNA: TGTGCCAGCAGTTTACCAGGAAACATTCAGTACTTC.

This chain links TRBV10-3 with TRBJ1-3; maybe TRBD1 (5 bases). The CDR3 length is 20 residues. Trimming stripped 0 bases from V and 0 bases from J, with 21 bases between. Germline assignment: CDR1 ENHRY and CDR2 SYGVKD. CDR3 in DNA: TGTGCCATCAGTGAGTCCCGACAGTTCAGCCCGACCCACTCTGGAAACACCATATATTTT. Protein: CAISESRQFSPTHSGNTIYF.

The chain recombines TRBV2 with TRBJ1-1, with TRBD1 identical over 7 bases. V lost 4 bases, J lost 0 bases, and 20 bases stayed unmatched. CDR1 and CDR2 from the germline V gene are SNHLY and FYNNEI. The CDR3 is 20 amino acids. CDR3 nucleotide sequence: TGTGCCAGCAGTGGGGACGGAGACACAGGGGTCAACTTCATGAACACTGAAGCTTTCTTT. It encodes CASSGDGDTGVNFMNTEAFF.